These 8 T cell receptor beta chains share one sample of origin, sequenced in a study of blood T cell repertoires in COVID-19. TCRdb's copy holds only in-frame clones and misses some; the assay was immunoSEQ multiplex PCR. The repertoire consists of about 100,000 clones, with about 86% occurring once and the leading ten covering 5%. Specimen: peripheral blood. These receptors were taken from a human donor in a cohort sampled during active COVID-19.

The chain couples TRBV9 to TRBJ2-1; 10 bases are a match to TRBD2. Germline CDR1 is SGDLS and CDR2 is YYNGEE. The CDR3 has 12 residues. With 7 bases clipped from V and 9 bases from J, the junction kept 4 bases outside the gene matches. As DNA, the CDR3 is TGTGCCAGCGGTCTAGCGGGAGTTGAGCAGTTCTTC. Translated: CASGLAGVEQFF.

This clone appeared a single time. This may arise from a read error, as a much more abundant clone is one base away. The genes are TRBV9 and TRBJ1-2; 8 bases fit TRBD1. There are 13 residues in the CDR3. The trim removed 3 bases at V and 4 bases at J, leaving 2 bases unmatched. Germline V gene data show CDR1 as SGDLS and CDR2 as YYNGEE. CDR3 in amino acids: CASSAGTGYGYTF. For the CDR3, the DNA is TGTGCCAGCAGCGCCGGGACAGGCTATGGCTACACCTTC. Drawing the rest from reference TRBV9 and TRBJ1-2, the complete variable domain is DSGVTQTPKHLITATGQRVTLRCSPRSGDLSVYWYQQSLDQGLQFLIQYYNGEERAKGNILERFSAQQFPDLHSELNLSSLELGDSALYFCASSAGTGYGYTFGSGTRLTVV.

This clone was detected a few times. The chain combines TRBV5-8 with TRBJ1-1; D gene ambiguous. CDR1 is SGHTS, CDR2 YDEGEE, per germline. This CDR3 region has 13 residues. V lost 1 base and J lost 1, with 5 bases in between. The DNA for the CDR3 is TGTGCCAGCAGCTTGAGCCAGAACACTGAAGCTTTCTTT. It encodes CASSLSQNTEAFF.

The rearrangement links TRBV27 to TRBJ2-2, with 7 nucleotides matching TRBD1. With V trimmed by 6 bases and J by 5 bases, 9 bases remained unmatched. The V gene's germline CDR1 is MNHEY and CDR2 SMNVEV (reference sequence). The CDR3 runs 15 residues. CDR3 DNA sequence: TGTGCCAGCAGCCCTCGACAGGGTGGGACCGGGGAGCTGTTTTTT. Its protein product is CASSPRQGGTGELFF.

The chain couples TRBV5-1 to TRBJ2-5; a weak D match, TRBD1 (6 bases). Deletions cut 4 bases from V and 1 base from J, with 11 bases between. The germline V gene has CDR1 SGHRS and CDR2 YFSETQ. The CDR3 length is 14 residues. The CDR3, as DNA: TGCGCCAGCAGCCCGGGACATCTCCAAGAGACCCAGTACTTC. Its protein is CASSPGHLQETQYF.

The V call is TRBV28, the J call TRBJ1-2; TRBD1 matches 8 bases. V lost 2 bases, J lost 8 bases, and 4 bases stayed unmatched. The germline V gene encodes CDR1 MDHEN and CDR2 SYDVKM. The CDR3 covers 13 residues. CDR3 DNA: TGTGCCAGCAGTTTAAGCAGGGGGCAAGGCTACACCTTC. Amino acid sequence: CASSLSRGQGYTF.

The chain uses TRBV11-2 and TRBJ1-1, with 9 bases that match TRBD1. CDR3 length: 14 amino acids. Losses at the gene ends were 6 bases for V and 5 bases for J; bases not matched to a gene: 7. Germline V gives CDR1 SGHAT, CDR2 FQNNGV. The CDR3 DNA is TGTGCCAGCAGGACAGGGGGGCTGGGTACTGAAGCTTTCTTT. Translated: CASRTGGLGTEAFF. Complete variable domain (other parts from reference TRBV11-2 and TRBJ1-1): EAGVAQSPRYKIIEKRQSVAFWCNPISGHATLYWYQQILGQGPKLLIQFQNNGVVDDSQLPKDRFSAERLKGVDSTLKIQPAKLEDSAVYLCASRTGGLGTEAFFGQGTRLTVV.

Of note for this clone: Distinct nucleotide sequences in the sample also encode this CDR3. The chain joins TRBV5-1 to TRBJ2-7; TRBD2 matches 13 bases. The CDR3 is made up of 16 amino acids. V trimming: 0 bases; J trimming: 0 bases; junction bases outside the gene matches: 0. The germline gives CDR1 SGHRS, CDR2 YFSETQ. Here the CDR3 reads CASSLGLAGGSYEQYF. For the CDR3, the DNA is TGCGCCAGCAGCTTGGGACTAGCGGGAGGCTCCTACGAGCAGTACTTC.